Each of the 7 T cell receptor beta chains below was sequenced from the same sample in a study of T cells after yellow fever vaccination. TCRdb re-called the 5' RACE reads through MiXCR, storing one row per CDR3 protein. The sample consists of 15,000 or so distinct CDR3 sequences, more than 7% of them appearing once. This material consisted of PBMCs, either bulk or a sorted T-cell subset (CD4+, CD8+, memory, or dextramer-sorted; not recorded which), taken on the day of the yellow fever booster vaccination. The receptors here all came from a man younger than 35 who received the YFV17D yellow fever vaccine.

This clonotype is medium-sized (0.01 to 0.1%). This chain connects TRBV5-6 to TRBJ1-2; 7 nucleotides line up with TRBD1. The CDR3 totals 15 residues. Germline V lookup: CDR1 SGHDT, CDR2 YYEEEE. V shed 1 base and J 4 bases; nucleotides not matched to a gene: 7. The DNA for the CDR3 is TGTGCCAGCAGCTTGCCGGGACAGTTAACCTATGGCTACACCTTC. Its translation is CASSLPGQLTYGYTF. Looking up the rest from reference TRBV5-6 and TRBJ1-2 gives the full variable domain: DAGVTQSPTHLIKTRGQQVTLRCSPKSGHDTVSWYQQALGQGPQFIFQYYEEEERQRGNFPDRFSGHQFPNYSSELNVNALLLGDSALYLCASSLPGQLTYGYTFGSGTRLTVV.

This clonotype was counted ten times or more. This chain joins TRBV12-3 or TRBV12-4 and TRBJ2-1; the match to TRBD2 covers 8 bases. The junction had 7 bases not matched to a gene; V was cut back by 3 bases and J by 3 bases. This CDR3 is 16 amino acids long. As DNA, the CDR3 is TGTGCCAGCAGTTTGAGGCGGGGGGCATTCTACAATGAGCAGTTCTTC. Amino acids: CASSLRRGAFYNEQFF.

The gene calls are TRBV6-5 and TRBJ2-7; 8 nucleotides agree with TRBD1. V shed 6 bases, J shed 4 bases, and the junction held 11 bases outside the gene matches. Looked up from germline, CDR1 is MNHEY and CDR2 is SVGAGI. CDR3 size: 15 residues. The CDR3 DNA reads TGTGCCAGCAGCCCTACAGGACAGGGTGTTTACGAGCAGTACTTC. It yields the protein CASSPTGQGVYEQYF.

This clonotype was counted ten times or more. The rearrangement joins TRBV2 to TRBJ2-1, with no clear D. The CDR3 covers 13 residues. In germline, CDR1 is SNHLY, CDR2 FYNNEI. Between the trimmed V and J ends, which lost 3 bases and 5 bases, there was a span of 8 bases. The CDR3 loop reads CASSDAGDNEQFF. Here the CDR3 DNA reads TGTGCCAGCAGTGATGCAGGAGACAATGAGCAGTTCTTC.

This clonotype was observed many times. The V and J genes are TRBV7-6 and TRBJ2-5, with D perhaps being TRBD1 or TRBD2 (5 bases each). This CDR3 has 13 amino acids. V was pared by 5 bases and J by 2 bases, with 9 bases between. Germline loops: CDR1 SGHVS, CDR2 FNYEAQ. CDR3 coding DNA: TGTGCCAGCAGCATGGGACGGCAAGAGACCCAGTACTTC. Amino acids: CASSMGRQETQYF. Filled out from reference TRBV7-6 and TRBJ2-5, the complete variable domain reads GAGVSQSPRYKVTKRGQDVALRCDPISGHVSLYWYRQALGQGPEFLTYFNYEAQQDKSGLPNDRFSAERPEGSISTLTIQRTEQRDSAMYRCASSMGRQETQYFGPGTRLLVL.

This clonotype was observed many times. The gene calls are TRBV15 and TRBJ1-2; unclear D gene. Looked up from germline, CDR1 is LNHNV and CDR2 is YYDKDF (reference sequence). CDR3 length equals 12 residues. Trimming cost V 0 bases and J 8 bases, with 7 bases left between them. The CDR3 here is CATSRDSGGYTF. The CDR3 DNA follows: TGTGCCACCAGCAGAGATTCCGGGGGCTACACCTTC.

This clonotype has at least ten counts. The gene calls are TRBV4-1 and TRBJ1-2; no firm D call. Trimming took 4 bases from V and 3 from J, leaving 15 bases between them. CDR1 MGHRA and CDR2 YSYEKL come from the germline V gene. The CDR3 extends over 15 amino acids. In DNA, the CDR3 is TGCGCCAGCAGCCGCACATCGGAAGGAGACTATGGCTACACCTTC. Its translation is CASSRTSEGDYGYTF.